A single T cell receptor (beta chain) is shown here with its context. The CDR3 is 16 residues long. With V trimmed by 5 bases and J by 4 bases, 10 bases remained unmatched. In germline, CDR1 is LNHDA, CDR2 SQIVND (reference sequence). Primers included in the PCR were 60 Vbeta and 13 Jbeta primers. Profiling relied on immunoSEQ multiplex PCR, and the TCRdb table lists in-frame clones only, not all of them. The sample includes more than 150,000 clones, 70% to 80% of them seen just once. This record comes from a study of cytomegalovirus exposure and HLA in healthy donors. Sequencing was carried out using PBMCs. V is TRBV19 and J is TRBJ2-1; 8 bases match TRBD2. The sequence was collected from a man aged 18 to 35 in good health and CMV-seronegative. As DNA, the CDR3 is TGTGCCAGTAGTTTCGGGACTAGTGGGGTTTACAATGAGCAGTTCTTC. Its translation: CASSFGTSGVYNEQFF.